This passage covers 11 T cell receptor beta chains from one sample sequenced in a study of blood T cell repertoires in COVID-19. Using immunoSEQ multiplex PCR, the repertoire was profiled, and TCRdb retains in-frame clones only, with some absent. The data contain roughly 120,000 clones, 80% to 90% of them singletons. The sequenced sample was peripheral blood. These receptors all come from a man in his 70s with active or convalescent COVID-19.

The CDR3, as DNA: TGCGCCAGCAGCTTGGGTCTAGCGGGGGGCGATGAGCAGTTCTTC. Protein sequence: CASSLGLAGGDEQFF. The chain couples TRBV5-1 to TRBJ2-1; 11 nucleotides align to TRBD2. The junction had 4 bases not matched to a gene; V was cut back by 0 bases and J by 8 bases. Germline CDR1 SGHRS, CDR2 YFSETQ. The CDR3 consists of 15 residues.

The chain's CDR3 is CASRLAGGADTQYF. The CDR3 nucleotides read TGTGCCAGCAGGCTAGCGGGAGGGGCAGATACGCAGTATTTT. V and J are TRBV11-2 and TRBJ2-3; 12 bases match TRBD2. V was clipped by 6 bases and J by 4 bases; unmatched bases: 2. CDR1 and CDR2 (germline): SGHAT, FQNNGV. The CDR3 totals 14 residues.

V usage is TRBV6-5 and J usage is TRBJ2-2, with D possibly matching TRBD2 (5 bases). This CDR3 is built from 15 residues. Germline V lookup: CDR1 MNHEY, CDR2 SVGAGI. Trimming pared 6 bases from V and 5 bases from J, leaving 16 bases between. Here the CDR3 reads CASSPWARGTGELFF. The CDR3 coding sequence is TGTGCCAGCAGCCCATGGGCCCGGGGAACCGGGGAGCTGTTTTTT.

The gene calls are TRBV5-1 and TRBJ2-7, with 8 bases lining up with TRBD1. The germline V gene encodes CDR1 SGHRS and CDR2 YFSETQ. V shed 4 bases, J shed 7 bases, and the junction held 13 bases outside the gene matches. The CDR3 covers 15 residues. DNA of the CDR3: TGCGCCAGCAGCCGACCGGACAGGGACGTACGGGAGCAGTACTTC. This codes for CASSRPDRDVREQYF.

The V call is TRBV28, the J call TRBJ2-1; perhaps TRBD2 as D (6 bases). This CDR3 region has 16 residues. Per the germline V gene, CDR1 is MDHEN and CDR2 is SYDVKM. V lost 6 bases to trimming and J lost 0 bases, with 15 bases between them. The CDR3 is CASSPQGLTSYNEQFF. CDR3 DNA: TGTGCCAGCAGCCCCCAGGGACTTACCTCCTACAATGAGCAGTTCTTC.

The rearrangement links TRBV29-1 to TRBJ2-5, with 7 bases identical to TRBD2. Losses at the gene ends were 6 bases for V and 5 bases for J; bases not matched to a gene: 9. Germline CDR1 and CDR2: SQVTM and ANQGSEA. This CDR3 spans 13 amino acids. For the CDR3, the DNA is TGCAGCGTCGTCGGACTAGGCCGGGAGACCCAGTACTTC. Amino acid sequence: CSVVGLGRETQYF.

The gene calls are TRBV11-2 and TRBJ1-1, with a tentative D call TRBD1 (6 bases). V was trimmed by 2 bases and J by 7 bases, leaving 14 bases between them. Looked up from germline, CDR1 is SGHAT and CDR2 is FQNNGV. The CDR3 loop spans 14 amino acids. The CDR3 sequence is CASSLQRGAFEAFF. CDR3 bases: TGTGCCAGCAGCTTACAGCGGGGGGCCTTTGAAGCTTTCTTT.

The V gene is TRBV24-1, the J gene TRBJ2-1; TRBD1 agrees at 10 bases. The V segment lost 3 bases and the J segment 3 bases; nucleotides outside the gene matches: 13. Germline-derived CDR1 and CDR2 are KGHDR and SFDVKD. The CDR3 totals 19 residues. The CDR3 coding sequence is TGTGCCACCAGTGATCGGAGAGACAGGGGGCCCGTCGTCTACAATGAGCAGTTCTTC. The encoded protein is CATSDRRDRGPVVYNEQFF.

This clone appeared once. J is TRBJ1-5 and V is TRBV7-6, with a possible D match to TRBD1 (6 bases). Deletions cut 0 bases from V and 3 bases from J, with 18 bases between. This CDR3 region has 18 residues. Germline V gene lookup returns CDR1 SGHVS and CDR2 FNYEAQ. CDR3 in DNA: TGTGCCAGCAGCTTAGCGTTGGGAGGGGGGCTCGACAATCAGCCCCAGCATTTT. It is translated as CASSLALGGGLDNQPQHF.

The chain carries TRBV2 and TRBJ2-7, with TRBD2 as a possible D gene (6 bases). This CDR3 contains 14 residues. V lost 8 bases and J 4 bases, leaving 18 bases between the germline ends. Germline values: CDR1 SNHLY, CDR2 FYNNEI. As DNA, the CDR3 is TGTGCCAGCGGATCGGACTATCCCCAATACGAGCAGTACTTC. It yields the protein CASGSDYPQYEQYF.

Here the CDR3 reads CASSNQGAPHYGYTF. The CDR3 DNA reads TGTGCCAGCAGTAACCAGGGGGCGCCTCACTATGGCTACACCTTC. The chain employs TRBV28 and TRBJ1-2; 8 positions agree with TRBD1. CDR1 and CDR2 (germline): MDHEN, SYDVKM. The CDR3 runs 15 residues. The V and J ends lost 5 bases and 3 bases, in that order; junction bases with no gene match: 8.